These T cell receptor beta chains were read from a single sample in a study of cytomegalovirus exposure and HLA in healthy donors. TCRdb keeps only in-frame clones here, not all; method: immunoSEQ multiplex PCR. This sample's table reports fewer than 100,000 clones. Sequencing used PBMCs. The receptors here all came from a man aged 50 to 60 in good health and CMV-seronegative. The CDR3 runs from the conserved cysteine through the conserved F or W.

v_call	cdr3_aa
TRBV2	CASSSDTTNYGYTF
TRBV20-1	CSASFSYTF
TRBV30	CAWTSAGNTIYF
TRBV5-5	CASSSHRQGIQETQYF
TRBV6-4	CASSRDRGTDTQYF
TRBV19	CASSTTDRARSPLHF
TRBV4-1	CASSQDIDINSPLHF
TRBV28	CASSFSPRTGKNTGELFF
TRBV19	CASSMGQGAYEKLFF
TRBV7-3	CASSPGQVSTEAFF
TRBV27	CASRQTPWDTEAFF
TRBV18	CASSPTGTGTNYGYTF
TRBV4-3	CASSQDAGAISYEQYF
TRBV28	CASSLHTGGTIQPQHF
TRBV15	CATSRPPRQGFYGYTF
TRBV4-1	CASSLAQGTGTEAFF
TRBV5-1	CASSLRDRVVDGYTF
TRBV29-1	CSVGQGNTGELFF
TRBV4-1	CASSPGQFTATNEKLFF
TRBV19	CASSMGTGGREQYF
TRBV5-8	CASSSTGGGAEQYF
TRBV6-6	CASNLQNDREKLFF
TRBV15	CATSRDRETYEQYF
TRBV7-2	CASSWIQGGGTGELFF
TRBV18	CASSPTPPSGGALDTQYF
TRBV5-1	CASSLAGATSPLHF
TRBV5-4	CASSPSGTGSRSNTEAFF
TRBV6-1	CASSAGQGSVDEQYF
TRBV14	CASSQDPGVETQYF
TRBV7-2	CASSLSTRAYGYTF
TRBV9	CASSVDLALETQYF
TRBV21-1	CASSKTYSGDTEAFF
TRBV6-5	CASSPNQPQHF
TRBV18	CASSLTGLEAFF
TRBV27	CASSQPAGGRMFF
TRBV25-1	CASSHPGSTGELFF
TRBV7-2	CASSFMTGAGNTIYF
TRBV5-1	CASSRTGTSGGANVLTF
TRBV11-2	CASSASGTLNTEAFF
TRBV15	CATGGTGTAGTGELFF
TRBV4-1	CASSHGNGANVLTF
TRBV5-6	CASSLTGAYGYTF
TRBV5-1	CASSLAVLPGGEQYF
TRBV25-1	CASSEYGGGRSYEQYF